The clone carrying this TCR beta chain appeared once. Its antigen remains unidentified. Profiling relied on immunoSEQ multiplex PCR, and the TCRdb table lists in-frame clones only, not all of them. Among some 2,000,000 clones listed, approximately 96% were seen once. The entry originates in a study of shared clonotypes between healthy human individuals. Study as a whole: Three plates each covered CD4 naive and memory; CD8 naive two, CD8 memory one. The study, taken as a whole, reports: The rarefaction results pointed to incomplete sorted-subset sequencing despite large depth. Clonotype sharing levels among donors were expected to vary with sequencing depth. It was the non-shared clonotypes that had lower generation probabilities than clonotypes shared by all four donors.

Trimming took 4 bases from V and 4 from J; bases not matched to a gene: 7. This CDR3 spans 15 amino acids. Germline CDR1 is SGDLS and CDR2 is YYNGEE. The source material was naive CD4+ T cells sorted from blood. This sample's subset: CD45RA+ positively selected. The clonotype comes from a man between 18 and 35 years old in good health. This chain links TRBV9 with TRBJ2-1; 8 bases line up with TRBD2. The CDR3 loop reads CASSFQGLGYNEQFF. The CDR3 region has the DNA TGTGCCAGCAGCTTCCAGGGACTAGGATACAATGAGCAGTTCTTC.